This entry is about one TCR beta chain. In the authors' methods: How many nucleated cells were present was estimated from reference gene primer amplification. Sequencing used immunoSEQ multiplex PCR; TCRdb keeps in-frame clones, though not all of them. The V and J calls and clone size come from that table; D and trimming were worked out from the DNA. The sample holds more than 300,000 clones, under 95% seen once. V dropped 8 bases and J dropped 7; count of bases not matched to a gene: 7. The germline V gene encodes CDR1 LNHDA and CDR2 SQIVND (reference sequence). The CDR3 has 15 amino acids. These data are taken from a study of blood T cell repertoires in COVID-19. Study details: PBMCs, B-cell-depleted T cells, or T cells provided the cDNA or gDNA that made up the material.

V usage is TRBV19 and J usage is TRBJ2-2, with 13 bases identical to TRBD2. Sequencing input: peripheral blood. This TCR was sampled from a woman younger than 35 who had recovered from COVID-19. CDR3: CASSGLAGSFGELFF. The DNA for the CDR3 is TGTGCCAGTTCGGGACTAGCGGGAAGTTTCGGGGAGCTGTTTTTT.